Detailed here is one T cell receptor beta chain. Method: immunoSEQ multiplex PCR; TCRdb's copy keeps in-frame clones and lacks some. The table has about 14,000 clones, roughly 75% seen once. The entry originates in a study of tumour-infiltrating T cells in Burkitt lymphoma. V lost 5 bases and J lost 6; bases outside the gene matches: 10. This CDR3 contains 14 residues. The germline V gene encodes CDR1 MDHEN and CDR2 SYDVKM. This chain joins TRBV28 and TRBJ2-7; 7 positions match TRBD1. Sequencing used tumor tissue. The receptor comes from a human donor with diffuse large B-cell lymphoma. The CDR3 bases are TGTGCCAGCAGTACGCTGACAGGGTTGGGCGAGCAGTACTTC. Its protein is CASSTLTGLGEQYF.